The 27 T cell receptor beta chains in this list originate from one sample, sequenced in a study of cytomegalovirus exposure and HLA in healthy donors. PCR was performed using 60 Vbeta and 13 Jbeta primers. Sequencing used immunoSEQ multiplex PCR; TCRdb keeps in-frame clones, though not all of them. The table has 100,000 to 150,000 clones, roughly 80% seen once. Material: PBMCs. Every receptor here comes from a man aged 45-65 years in good health and CMV-seropositive.

This chain joins TRBV7-3 and TRBJ2-1, with 8 bases lining up with TRBD1. In germline, CDR1 is SGHTA, CDR2 FQGTGA. This CDR3 is 15 amino acids long. The ends lost 5 bases at V and 9 bases at J; junction bases unmatched: 12. CDR3 nucleotide sequence: TGTGCCAGCAGCCCCAGGAGGACAGGGAGATTTGAGCAGTTCTTC. Amino acids: CASSPRRTGRFEQFF.

The CDR3 region has the DNA TGTGCCAGCAGCTTGGAAGCGGGCGAGCAGTACTTC. Translation: CASSLEAGEQYF. The gene calls are TRBV7-9 and TRBJ2-7; perhaps TRBD2 as D (6 bases). The germline V and J ends were trimmed by 3 bases and 6 bases, with 9 bases remaining between them. Germline V gene lookup returns CDR1 SEHNR and CDR2 FQNEAQ (reference sequence). The CDR3 totals 12 residues.

The rearrangement joins TRBV5-1 to TRBJ1-4; weak D call: TRBD1 (6 bases). Trimming took off 2 bases at V and 3 bases at J, with 14 bases between the two ends. This CDR3 region has 16 residues. Germline loops: CDR1 SGHRS, CDR2 YFSETQ. The CDR3 DNA reads TGCGCCAGCAGCTTCGACAGGCCTCCCGCTAATGAAAAACTGTTTTTT. Its protein product is CASSFDRPPANEKLFF.

The table lists this clone with a count of one. The genes are TRBV5-4 and TRBJ2-2; D is ambiguous. V was pared by 0 bases and J by 1 base, with 13 bases between. Germline V CDR1 and CDR2: SGHNT, YYREEE (reference sequence). The CDR3 sequence is 17 residues long. CDR3 loop: CASSLEARHKNTGELFF. DNA for the CDR3: TGTGCCAGCAGCTTGGAGGCCAGGCACAAGAACACCGGGGAGCTGTTTTTT.

The rearrangement links TRBV7-9 to TRBJ2-7; 10 bases map to TRBD1. Looked up from germline, CDR1 is SEHNR and CDR2 is FQNEAQ (reference sequence). Trimming cost V 4 bases and J 7 bases; bases outside gene matches: 7. The CDR3 is made up of 14 amino acids. CDR3 nucleotides: TGTGCCAGCAGCTACAGACAGGGGGCTGGAGAGCAGTACTTC. This encodes CASSYRQGAGEQYF. Filled out from reference TRBV7-9 and TRBJ2-7, the complete variable domain reads DTGVSQNPRHKITKRGQNVTFRCDPISEHNRLYWYRQTLGQGPEFLTYFQNEAQLEKSRLLSDRFSAERPKGSFSTLEIQRTEQGDSAMYLCASSYRQGAGEQYFGPGTRLTVT.

The chain uses TRBV5-1 and TRBJ2-1; 7 bases line up with TRBD1. The CDR3 has 12 amino acids. The junction had 2 bases not matched to a gene; V was cut back by 3 bases and J by 8 bases. Germline loops: CDR1 SGHRS, CDR2 YFSETQ. CDR3 sequence: CASSSQGDEQFF. DNA for the CDR3: TGCGCCAGCAGCTCCCAGGGGGATGAGCAGTTCTTC.

This chain connects TRBV30 to TRBJ1-5; 7 bases map to TRBD1. The trim removed 2 bases at V and 6 bases at J, leaving 7 bases unmatched. CDR1 GTSNPN and CDR2 SVGIG come from the germline V gene (reference sequence). CDR3 length: 14 amino acids. CDR3 sequence: CAWSYGGGRQPQHF. CDR3 nucleotide sequence: TGTGCCTGGAGTTATGGAGGGGGCCGTCAGCCCCAGCATTTT.

Only a few counts were recorded for this clone. V is TRBV6-1 and J is TRBJ1-1; D is perhaps TRBD1 (5 bases). V gave up 3 bases and J gave up 1 base, with 9 bases separating them. CDR1 and CDR2 from the germline V gene are MNHNS and SASEGT. The CDR3 is 14 residues long. As DNA, the CDR3 is TGTGCCAGCAGTGAGGGGGGTACGAACACTGAAGCTTTCTTT. Translated: CASSEGGTNTEAFF.

CDR3 amino acids: CASSRRGGPRETQYF. The CDR3 DNA reads as TGTGCCAGCAGTAGACGGGGGGGCCCGAGAGAGACCCAGTACTTC. V gene TRBV6-5 combines with J gene TRBJ2-5; 8 nucleotides match TRBD2. V gave up 5 bases and J gave up 4 bases; unmatched junction bases: 9. Germline V gene lookup returns CDR1 MNHEY and CDR2 SVGAGI. This CDR3 comprises 15 residues.

This clone was counted only a few times. The genes are TRBV6-7 and TRBJ2-1; D not certain. TRBV6-7 is an ORF, with its function uncertain. The CDR3 contains 9 residues. Trimming stripped 7 bases from V and 10 bases from J, with 5 bases between. In DNA, the CDR3 is TGTGCCAGCATCTCGGAGCAGTTCTTC. Translated, it gives CASISEQFF.

This clone showed up just once. The chain links TRBV6-4 to TRBJ1-2, with 11 bases fitting TRBD1. Per the germline V gene, CDR1 is MRHNA and CDR2 is SNTAGT. V gave up 9 bases and J gave up 4 bases; unmatched junction bases: 10. This CDR3 is 15 amino acids long. The CDR3 protein is CARTGQGAPGYGYTF. CDR3 nucleotide sequence: TGTGCCAGGACAGGACAGGGGGCGCCGGGCTATGGCTACACCTTC.

The chain uses TRBV5-1 and TRBJ2-2, with D possibly TRBD2 on 5 matching bases. From germline, CDR1 is SGHRS and CDR2 YFSETQ. The CDR3 runs 16 residues. The ends were cut back, 0 bases at V and 5 bases at J, with 14 bases in the middle. The CDR3 nucleotides read TGCGCCAGCAGCTTGGAAACGGGATATGGGACCGGGGAGCTGTTTTTT. This translates into CASSLETGYGTGELFF.

The chain employs TRBV2 and TRBJ2-7; tentative D call: TRBD1 (5 bases). Germline V gene data show CDR1 as SNHLY and CDR2 as FYNNEI. The CDR3 consists of 12 residues. V was trimmed by 6 bases and J by 2 bases, leaving 8 bases between them. CDR3 amino acids: CASRGEAYEQYF. CDR3 bases: TGTGCCAGCAGAGGGGAAGCCTACGAGCAGTACTTC.

This clone was recorded a few times. The CDR3 spells CASSEGSGGPMEQFF. The CDR3 DNA sequence: TGTGCCAGCAGTGAGGGTAGCGGGGGGCCAATGGAGCAGTTCTTC. The rearrangement joins TRBV2 to TRBJ2-1, with TRBD2 matching over 10 bases. The V segment lost 3 bases and the J segment 10 bases; nucleotides outside the gene matches: 9. The CDR3 is 15 amino acids. CDR1 is SNHLY and CDR2 is FYNNEI in the germline V gene.

J is TRBJ1-2 and V is TRBV6-1; maybe TRBD1 (5 bases). V was shortened by 1 base and J by 4 bases, with 13 bases between the two germline ends. CDR3 length: 15 residues. CDR1 is MNHNS, CDR2 SASEGT, per germline. The CDR3 spells CASSEGSGYGYGYTF. The CDR3 bases are TGTGCCAGCAGTGAAGGTTCAGGGTACGGCTATGGCTACACCTTC.

The rearrangement joins TRBV18 to TRBJ1-1; perhaps TRBD1 as D (6 bases). Germline V lookup: CDR1 KGHSH, CDR2 LQKENI. The V end was cut by 6 bases, the J end by 7 bases, with 15 bases between. This CDR3 spans 13 amino acids. The CDR3 DNA reads TGTGCCAGCTCGCCGAAGACAGGCTTTGAAGCTTTCTTT. This sequence encodes CASSPKTGFEAFF.

This clone came up a few times. V and J are TRBV19 and TRBJ2-7; 8 nucleotides line up with TRBD1. In germline, CDR1 is LNHDA, CDR2 SQIVND (reference sequence). The CDR3 sequence is 13 residues long. V lost 8 bases to trimming and J lost 5 bases; unmatched junction nucleotides: 8. In DNA, the CDR3 is TGTGCCAGTCAAGGACAGGGAGCCCACGAGCAGTACTTC. This translates into CASQGQGAHEQYF.

The V and J genes are TRBV10-3 and TRBJ2-2; perhaps TRBD1 as D (6 bases). V lost 2 bases and J lost 1, with 11 bases in between. This CDR3 is 16 amino acids long. Germline values: CDR1 ENHRY, CDR2 SYGVKD. The CDR3 reads CAISELGTMNTGELFF. Written as DNA, the CDR3 is TGTGCCATCAGTGAGCTGGGGACAATGAACACCGGGGAGCTGTTTTTT.

This sequence joins TRBV7-9 and TRBJ2-5; D might be TRBD2 (6 bases). Per germline, CDR1 SEHNR and CDR2 FQNEAQ (reference sequence). V was cut by 1 base and J by 0 bases, with 12 bases left in between. This CDR3 has 16 amino acids. This chain's CDR3 is CASSLGAGGNQETQYF. The CDR3 DNA sequence: TGTGCCAGCAGCTTAGGGGCTGGGGGGAACCAAGAGACCCAGTACTTC.

This chain links TRBV7-2 with TRBJ2-5; possible D gene TRBD1, 6 bases. The CDR3 covers 16 residues. Germline values: CDR1 SGHTA, CDR2 FQGNSA. Trimming removed 5 bases from V and 2 bases from J, with 18 bases in between. The CDR3 spells CASSPSGQKIQETQYF. In DNA form, the CDR3 reads TGTGCCAGCAGCCCCTCCGGACAGAAGATTCAAGAGACCCAGTACTTC.

The sample holds a few counts of this clone. This chain connects TRBV10-1 to TRBJ2-7; the match to TRBD1 covers 7 bases. V shed 3 bases, J shed 0 bases, and the junction held 2 bases outside the gene matches. Per the germline V gene, CDR1 is WNHNN and CDR2 is SYGVQD (reference sequence). CDR3 length: 14 amino acids. CDR3 nucleotide sequence: TGCGCCAGCAGTGACCACAGGGGCTCCTACGAGCAGTACGTC. Amino acids: CASSDHRGSYEQYV.

The chain uses TRBV25-1 and TRBJ2-5; tentatively, D is TRBD2 (6 bases). CDR3 length: 13 amino acids. Between the trimmed V and J ends, which lost 3 bases and 5 bases, there was a span of 10 bases. Germline V gene lookup returns CDR1 MGHDK and CDR2 SYGVNS. CDR3 in amino acids: CASSDPGRETQYF. In DNA form, the CDR3 reads TGTGCCAGCAGTGACCCTGGGAGGGAGACCCAGTACTTC.

This clone was picked up a small number of times. The gene calls are TRBV5-4 and TRBJ2-5, with 7 bases aligning to TRBD2. The CDR3 length is 15 residues. Germline lookup yields CDR1 SGHNT and CDR2 YYREEE (reference sequence). Trimming took 4 bases from V and 5 from J; bases not matched to a gene: 11. The CDR3 sequence is CASSPGGTLGETQYF. CDR3 in DNA: TGTGCCAGCAGCCCCGGGGGGACCTTGGGGGAGACCCAGTACTTC. The variable domain in full, completed from reference TRBV5-4 and TRBJ2-5, reads ETGVTQSPTHLIKTRGQQVTLRCSSQSGHNTVSWYQQALGQGPQFIFQYYREEENGRGNFPPRFSGLQFPNYSSELNVNALELDDSALYLCASSPGGTLGETQYFGPGTRLLVL.

The V and J genes are TRBV27 and TRBJ1-2; 7 bases agree with TRBD1. This CDR3 is 19 amino acids long. Germline CDR1 reads MNHEY; CDR2 reads SMNVEV (reference sequence). Germline trimming cut 5 bases from V and 3 bases from J; bases unmatched to any gene: 21. For the CDR3, the DNA is TGTGCCAGCAGTCCTTACCCCAACCCCGGCAGGGGGATATACTATGGCTACACCTTC. This codes for CASSPYPNPGRGIYYGYTF.

The chain couples TRBV6-5 to TRBJ2-6; tentatively, D is TRBD1 (6 bases). Germline values: CDR1 MNHEY, CDR2 SVGAGI. The CDR3 has 15 amino acids. Trimming took off 5 bases at V and 1 base at J, with 9 bases between the two ends. The CDR3 region is CASSQQGSGANVLTF. Here the CDR3 DNA reads TGTGCCAGCAGTCAACAGGGATCTGGGGCCAACGTCCTGACTTTC.

Here the CDR3 DNA reads TGTGCCAGCAATGTTGAAGGGGTGAACACTGAAGCTTTCTTT. This gives the protein CASNVEGVNTEAFF. This chain connects TRBV7-9 to TRBJ1-1, with D possibly matching TRBD1 (5 bases). Per germline, CDR1 SEHNR and CDR2 FQNEAQ (reference sequence). This CDR3 contains 14 residues. Trimming removed 7 bases at V and 0 bases at J, with 12 bases between.

The chain uses TRBV19 and TRBJ2-7; 10 bases line up with TRBD1. CDR3 length: 15 amino acids. Trimming cost V 2 bases and J 3 bases; bases outside gene matches: 4. The germline CDR1 and CDR2 sequences are LNHDA and SQIVND (reference sequence). The CDR3 sequence: CASSIYGTGVYEQYF. The CDR3 DNA is TGTGCCAGTAGTATATACGGGACAGGGGTCTACGAGCAGTACTTC. Variable domain in full (rest from reference TRBV19 and TRBJ2-7): DGGITQSPKYLFRKEGQNVTLSCEQNLNHDAMYWYRQDPGQGLRLIYYSQIVNDFQKGDIAEGYSVSREKKESFPLTVTSAQKNPTAFYLCASSIYGTGVYEQYFGPGTRLTVT.